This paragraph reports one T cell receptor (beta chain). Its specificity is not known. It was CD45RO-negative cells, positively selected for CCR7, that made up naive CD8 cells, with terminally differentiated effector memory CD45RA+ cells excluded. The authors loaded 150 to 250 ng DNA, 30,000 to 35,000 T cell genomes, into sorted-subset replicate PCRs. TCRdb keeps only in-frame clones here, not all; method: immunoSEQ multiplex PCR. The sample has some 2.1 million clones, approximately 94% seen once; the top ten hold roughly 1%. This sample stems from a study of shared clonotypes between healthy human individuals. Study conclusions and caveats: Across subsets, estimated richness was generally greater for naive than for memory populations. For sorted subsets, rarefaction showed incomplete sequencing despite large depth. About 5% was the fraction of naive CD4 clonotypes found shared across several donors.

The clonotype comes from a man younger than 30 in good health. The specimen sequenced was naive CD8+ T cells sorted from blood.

CDR3 loop: CSVTGTDTDTQYF. The CDR3 bases are TGCAGCGTGACCGGGACAGACACAGATACGCAGTATTTT. The rearrangement uses TRBV29-1 and TRBJ2-3; TRBD1 aligns across 7 bases. The germline V gene has CDR1 SQVTM and CDR2 ANQGSEA. The ends lost 6 bases at V and 2 bases at J; junction bases unmatched: 5. This CDR3 contains 13 residues.